This entry lists 16 T cell receptor beta chains sequenced from one sample in a study of blood T cell repertoires in COVID-19 (dated by TCRdb to 2020 to 2022). The receptor library was made with the immunoSEQ multiplex PCR assay. The immuneACCESS repertoire file appears here via TCRdb, limited to in-frame rearrangements. These files lack a portion of the clones; in checked studies, under half of the deficit traces to unresolved V genes, and the cause of the others is not known. The table for this sample lists about 89,000 clones; 70% to 90% of them were counted only once. The leading ten clones occupy 0.35% to 0.5% of the sample. Specimen: peripheral blood. These receptor sequences come from a man in his fifties or sixties with acute or convalescent COVID-19.

V gene TRBV4-1 combines with J gene TRBJ1-1; a possible D gene is TRBD1 (5 bases). CDR1 and CDR2 (germline): MGHRA, YSYEKL. CDR3 length: 14 residues. The germline V and J ends were trimmed by 3 bases and 0 bases, with 8 bases remaining between them. The DNA for the CDR3 is TGCGCCAGCAGCCAGCTAGGGGTGAACACTGAAGCTTTCTTT. Its protein product is CASSQLGVNTEAFF.

The chain has TRBV7-2 and TRBJ1-6; 9 nucleotides match TRBD1. Germline trimming cut 0 bases from V and 7 bases from J; bases unmatched to any gene: 1. This CDR3 spans 15 amino acids. Germline loops: CDR1 SGHTA, CDR2 FQGNSA. As DNA, the CDR3 is TGTGCCAGCAGCTTAGCTGGGACAGGGAATTCACCCCTCCACTTT. Its protein product is CASSLAGTGNSPLHF.

The chain employs TRBV29-1 and TRBJ1-2; D gene unclear. The germline gives CDR1 SQVTM, CDR2 ANQGSEA. CDR3 length: 11 residues. V was trimmed by 7 bases and J by 7 bases, leaving 13 bases between them. The CDR3 coding sequence is TGCAGCGCCTGGGAGGCTGGTGGCTACACCTTC. Translation gives CSAWEAGGYTF.

V usage is TRBV4-1 and J usage is TRBJ1-4, with TRBD1 as a possible D gene (6 bases). V dropped 2 bases and J dropped 8 bases, with 15 bases sitting between them. CDR1 MGHRA and CDR2 YSYEKL come from the germline V gene. The CDR3 covers 15 residues. CDR3 loop: CASSQQTGLGEKLFF. DNA of the CDR3: TGCGCCAGCAGCCAACAAACAGGGTTGGGCGAAAAACTGTTTTTT.

The chain uses TRBV25-1 and TRBJ2-5, with unresolved D. Germline CDR1 MGHDK, CDR2 SYGVNS. The CDR3 sequence is 14 residues long. V gave up 2 bases and J gave up 0 bases, with 7 bases separating them. The CDR3 sequence: CASSENQYQETQYF. For the CDR3, the DNA is TGTGCCAGCAGTGAAAACCAGTACCAAGAGACCCAGTACTTC.

This clone was seen more than once but under ten times. Other DNA variants within this sample encode the same CDR3. This chain uses TRBV27 with TRBJ1-5, with 10 bases that match TRBD1. Germline CDR1 MNHEY, CDR2 SMNVEV (reference sequence). The CDR3 consists of 14 residues. V dropped 6 bases and J dropped 4; count of bases not matched to a gene: 3. In DNA form, the CDR3 reads TGTGCCAGCAGCTGGACAGGGGGAAATCAGCCCCAGCATTTT. It yields the protein CASSWTGGNQPQHF.

The chain combines TRBV6-1 with TRBJ1-5; possible D gene TRBD1, 6 bases. The CDR3 covers 17 residues. Germline V CDR1 and CDR2: MNHNS, SASEGT. The germline V and J ends were trimmed by 0 bases and 7 bases, with 19 bases remaining between them. The CDR3 DNA reads as TGTGCCAGCAGTGAAGCGCGGTGGCAGGGGACTAACCAGCCCCAGCATTTT. Encoded protein: CASSEARWQGTNQPQHF.

V gene TRBV7-9 combines with J gene TRBJ1-2; 7 bases are a match to TRBD1. This CDR3 region has 14 residues. After removal of 5 bases from V and 6 bases from J, the junction contained 9 bases not matched to a gene. The germline V gene has CDR1 SEHNR and CDR2 FQNEAQ (reference sequence). CDR3 DNA: TGTGCCAGCAGCACATACAGGGGTTTCGATGGCTACACCTTC. This codes for CASSTYRGFDGYTF.

This chain uses TRBV7-8 with TRBJ1-3, with a weak D call TRBD1 (5 bases). The V gene lost 1 base and the J gene lost 0 bases, with 10 bases spanning the gap. Germline values: CDR1 SGHVS, CDR2 FQNEAQ. This CDR3 contains 16 residues. The CDR3 here is CASSLEGRLSGNTIYF. In DNA, the CDR3 is TGTGCCAGCAGCTTAGAGGGGCGGCTCTCTGGAAACACCATATATTTT.

The CDR3: CASSFGTGPYEQYF. CDR3 coding DNA: TGTGCCAGCAGCTTCGGAACAGGACCCTACGAGCAGTACTTC. The genes are TRBV11-2 and TRBJ2-7; weak D call: TRBD1 (5 bases). The CDR3 covers 14 residues. CDR1 and CDR2 from the germline V gene are SGHAT and FQNNGV. Trimming removed 3 bases at V and 2 bases at J, with 11 bases between.

The V gene is TRBV5-1, the J gene TRBJ2-7; 9 bases fit TRBD1. The CDR3 spans 14 residues. Germline V CDR1 and CDR2: SGHRS, YFSETQ. Germline trimming cut 0 bases from V and 5 bases from J; bases unmatched to any gene: 3. This CDR3 is CASSLDRGLDEQYF. The DNA of the CDR3 is TGCGCCAGCAGCTTGGACAGGGGGCTCGACGAGCAGTACTTC.

J is TRBJ2-7 and V is TRBV4-1; the D gene is possibly TRBD2 (6 bases). The V and J ends lost 0 bases and 3 bases respectively, with 9 bases between them. The length of the CDR3 is 14 residues. Germline CDR1 reads MGHRA; CDR2 reads YSYEKL. For the CDR3, the DNA is TGCGCCAGCAGCCAAGAGGGGCGGGACTACGAGCAGTACTTC. Protein sequence: CASSQEGRDYEQYF.

The gene calls are TRBV7-3 and TRBJ2-1; D gene unclear. V dropped 5 bases and J dropped 6 bases, with 11 bases sitting between them. CDR3 size: 13 residues. In germline, CDR1 is SGHTA, CDR2 FQGTGA. For the CDR3, the DNA is TGTGCCAGCAGCCTTAGCATTTCCAATGAGCAGTTCTTC. Its protein is CASSLSISNEQFF.

The gene calls are TRBV3-1 (or the pseudogene TRBV3-2) and TRBJ1-2; D is perhaps TRBD1 (6 bases). This CDR3 contains 15 residues. V dropped 0 bases and J dropped 4 bases, with 12 bases sitting between them. CDR1 and CDR2 from the germline V gene are LGHDT and YNNKEL (reference sequence). The CDR3 DNA reads as TGTGCCAGCAGCCAAGAAATACAGGGAACCTATGGCTACACCTTC. Amino acid sequence: CASSQEIQGTYGYTF.

This chain uses TRBV9 with TRBJ1-6; possible D gene TRBD1, 5 bases. V was pared by 0 bases and J by 10 bases, with 14 bases between. The CDR3 is 15 amino acids. CDR1 is SGDLS, CDR2 YYNGEE, per germline. This CDR3 is CASSVEGVEESPLHF. The CDR3 DNA follows: TGTGCCAGCAGCGTAGAAGGGGTTGAAGAGTCACCCCTCCACTTT. The full variable domain, in which reference TRBV9 and TRBJ1-6 provide the parts outside the CDR3, is DSGVTQTPKHLITATGQRVTLRCSPRSGDLSVYWYQQSLDQGLQFLIQYYNGEERAKGNILERFSAQQFPDLHSELNLSSLELGDSALYFCASSVEGVEESPLHFGNGTRLTVT.

The chain links TRBV5-1 to TRBJ2-3; 16 bases match TRBD2. CDR1 and CDR2 from the germline V gene are SGHRS and YFSETQ. The ends lost 3 bases at V and 4 bases at J; junction bases unmatched: 8. The CDR3 is made up of 18 amino acids. In DNA form, the CDR3 reads TGCGCCAGCAGCTACCAGGGACTAGCGGGGGGGTTCCCAGATACGCAGTATTTT. This codes for CASSYQGLAGGFPDTQYF. Filled out from reference TRBV5-1 and TRBJ2-3, the complete variable domain reads KAGVTQTPRYLIKTRGQQVTLSCSPISGHRSVSWYQQTPGQGLQFLFEYFSETQRNKGNFPGRFSGRQFSNSRSEMNVSTLELGDSALYLCASSYQGLAGGFPDTQYFGPGTRLTVL.